One and the same sample provided the 25 T cell receptor beta chains below, sequenced in a study of human T cells and chemical hapten exposure. MiXCR, run by TCRdb on the RACE reads, gives a single entry per CDR3 protein. This table has tens of thousands of distinct CDR3 sequences, roughly 10% appearing once. Time point reported: patch test 2, 6 weeks after DPC sensitization. Stated treatment: therapeutic diphenylcyclopropenone sensitization with weekly scalp DPC. The sample in question was whole blood, obtained in connection with sensitization to the hapten diphenylcyclopropenone (DPC). The receptor set was obtained from a man between 18 and 29 years old with alopecia areata. Some clones in this sample may be carry-over from other donors' samples.

In this sample, this clonotype turned up many times. The chain has TRBV5-4 and TRBJ2-3; 11 bases are a match to TRBD2. The CDR3 loop spans 16 amino acids. V lost 1 base and J lost 5; bases outside the gene matches: 6. CDR1 SGHNT and CDR2 YYREEE come from the germline V gene (reference sequence). CDR3 region: CASSLKTSGVGDTQYF. The CDR3 region has the DNA TGTGCCAGCAGCTTGAAGACTAGCGGGGTTGGAGATACGCAGTATTTT.

V is TRBV24-1 and J is TRBJ2-1, with a weak D call TRBD2 (5 bases). In germline, CDR1 is KGHDR, CDR2 SFDVKD. Trimming stripped 1 base from V and 2 bases from J, with 17 bases between. This CDR3 is 18 amino acids long. In DNA, the CDR3 is TGTGCCACCAGTGATTTTTGGGCTAGCAAAATCCCCTACAATGAGCAGTTCTTC. Translated, it gives CATSDFWASKIPYNEQFF.

This clonotype turned up a few times. J is TRBJ1-5 and V is TRBV7-8, with TRBD1 matching over 9 bases. This CDR3 comprises 15 residues. Germline CDR1 is SGHVS and CDR2 is FQNEAQ. Trimming removed 4 bases from V and 7 bases from J; junction bases left unmatched: 8. CDR3 sequence: CASSSRDREDQPQHF. CDR3 sequence (DNA): TGTGCCAGCAGCTCCCGGGACAGGGAAGACCAGCCCCAGCATTTT. Using reference TRBV7-8 and TRBJ1-5 for the parts outside the CDR3, the full variable domain is GAGVSQSPRYKVAKRGQDVALRCDPISGHVSLFWYQQALGQGPEFLTYFQNEAQLDKSGLPSDRFFAERPEGSVSTLKIQRTQQEDSAVYLCASSSRDREDQPQHFGDGTRLSIL.

The chain employs TRBV12-3 or TRBV12-4 and TRBJ2-7, with 9 bases matching TRBD1. This CDR3 has 15 residues. V trimming: 5 bases; J trimming: 3 bases; junction bases outside the gene matches: 8. This chain's CDR3 is CASSPGTGHIYEQYF. The CDR3 DNA reads as TGTGCCAGCAGTCCCGGGACAGGGCATATCTACGAGCAGTACTTC.

The rearrangement uses TRBV4-1 and TRBJ1-2; 7 positions match TRBD1. This CDR3 is built from 17 residues. Germline V gene lookup returns CDR1 MGHRA and CDR2 YSYEKL. With 0 bases clipped from V and 4 bases from J, the junction kept 11 bases outside the gene matches. CDR3 residues: CASSQDPTLDRFYGYTF. The CDR3 bases are TGCGCCAGCAGCCAAGATCCTACTTTGGACAGGTTCTATGGCTACACCTTC.

The rearrangement uses TRBV10-3 and TRBJ2-3; TRBD2 matches 8 bases. This CDR3 spans 16 amino acids. Germline CDR1 reads ENHRY; CDR2 reads SYGVKD. After removal of 6 bases from V and 3 bases from J, the junction contained 11 bases not matched to a gene. This CDR3 is CAIRVAGSVVTDTQYF. The CDR3 region has the DNA TGTGCCATCAGAGTAGCGGGGTCCGTCGTGACAGATACGCAGTATTTT.

The chain uses TRBV7-2 and TRBJ1-5; D is unresolved. Trimming left V 1 base short and J 2 bases short, with 9 bases between. Germline V CDR1 and CDR2: SGHTA, FQGNSA. The CDR3 runs 15 residues. The CDR3 loop is CASSLDTGGNQPQHF. In nucleotides, the CDR3 is TGTGCCAGCAGCTTAGATACGGGTGGCAATCAGCCCCAGCATTTT.

The chain couples TRBV3-1 to TRBJ1-2; D is possibly TRBD1 (5 bases). V lost 1 base and J 4 bases, leaving 10 bases between the germline ends. CDR3 length: 14 amino acids. The V gene's germline CDR1 is LGHDT and CDR2 YNNKEL (reference sequence). The CDR3 region is CASSQGTGAYGYTF. The CDR3 region has the DNA TGTGCCAGCAGCCAAGGCACAGGCGCCTATGGCTACACCTTC.

This clonotype has only a few counts. This rearrangement joins TRBV6-4 to TRBJ2-3, with D perhaps assigned TRBD1 or TRBD2 (5 bases each). V was pared by 0 bases and J by 2 bases, with 9 bases between. The CDR3 sequence is 15 residues long. Per the germline V gene, CDR1 is MRHNA and CDR2 is SNTAGT. CDR3 amino acids: CASSDSTGATDTQYF. As DNA, the CDR3 is TGTGCCAGCAGTGACTCGACCGGGGCCACAGATACGCAGTATTTT.

The rearrangement uses TRBV12-3 or TRBV12-4 and TRBJ1-3; TRBD1 is a possible D gene (5 bases). Trimming took 6 bases from V and 8 from J, leaving 20 bases between them. The CDR3 totals 15 residues. This CDR3 reads CASRPSLRGDHTIYF. The CDR3 coding sequence is TGTGCCAGCAGACCTTCGTTGCGAGGGGACCACACCATATATTTT.

This clonotype appeared a few times. J is TRBJ2-6 and V is TRBV2, with 8 bases lining up with TRBD1. The germline CDR1 and CDR2 sequences are SNHLY and FYNNEI. Unmatched junction bases numbered 12, after V lost 8 bases and J lost 0 bases. This CDR3 is built from 18 residues. The CDR3 nucleotides are TGTGCCAGCTATTATCCGGGACAGGTGACCTCTGGGGCCAACGTCCTGACTTTC. This sequence encodes CASYYPGQVTSGANVLTF.

This clonotype appeared many times. The chain carries TRBV12-3 or TRBV12-4 and TRBJ1-6; perhaps TRBD1 as D (6 bases). The CDR3 is 14 amino acids. V shed 2 bases and J shed 6 bases, with 8 bases lying between them. CDR3 sequence: CASSLTGSNSPLHF. The CDR3 DNA is TGTGCCAGCAGTTTAACAGGGAGTAATTCACCCCTCCACTTT.

This rearrangement joins TRBV12-3 or TRBV12-4 to TRBJ2-6; possibly TRBD1 or TRBD2 for D (5 bases each). The CDR3 length is 16 residues. V dropped 6 bases and J dropped 0 bases, with 12 bases sitting between them. The chain's CDR3 is CASRIWGSSGANVLTF. In nucleotides, the CDR3 is TGTGCCAGCAGGATATGGGGGTCCTCTGGGGCCAACGTCCTGACTTTC.

This clonotype has just a few counts. The rearrangement joins TRBV7-6 to TRBJ2-1, with D maybe TRBD2 (5 bases). This CDR3 is built from 17 residues. Per germline, CDR1 SGHVS and CDR2 FNYEAQ. V was cut by 4 bases and J by 5 bases, with 21 bases left in between. CDR3 nucleotide sequence: TGTGCCAGCAGCTCACCCTCCGCCCGGGGATATCACAATGAGCAGTTCTTC. Its protein is CASSSPSARGYHNEQFF. The full variable domain, with the rest looked up from reference TRBV7-6 and TRBJ2-1, is GAGVSQSPRYKVTKRGQDVALRCDPISGHVSLYWYRQALGQGPEFLTYFNYEAQQDKSGLPNDRFSAERPEGSISTLTIQRTEQRDSAMYRCASSSPSARGYHNEQFFGPGTRLTVL.

This clonotype was seen only a few times. The V gene is TRBV6-2 or TRBV6-3, the J gene TRBJ1-5; perhaps TRBD1 as D (6 bases). V lost 5 bases and J 2 bases, leaving 22 bases between the germline ends. The CDR3 consists of 18 residues. Germline CDR1 and CDR2: MNHEY and SVGEGT. CDR3 nucleotides: TGTGCCAGCAGTAGGACAGTCTTCGTGGGAAGGGGCAATCAGCCCCAGCATTTT. It yields the protein CASSRTVFVGRGNQPQHF.

The V and J genes are TRBV18 and TRBJ1-3; perhaps TRBD1 as D (6 bases). The CDR3 spans 16 residues. V was clipped by 6 bases and J by 0 bases, with 15 bases between them. Germline CDR1 reads KGHSH; CDR2 reads LQKENI. CDR3 bases: TGTGCCAGCTCCCGCAGGGGTGACAGCTCTGGAAACACCATATATTTT. Its translation is CASSRRGDSSGNTIYF.

As to this clonotype: This may arise from a read error, as a much more abundant clone is one base away. The chain combines TRBV2 with TRBJ2-6; maybe TRBD2 (6 bases). The CDR3 contains 15 residues. CDR1 and CDR2 from the germline V gene are SNHLY and FYNNEI. For the CDR3, the DNA is TGTGCCAGCAAACAATCGGGGGTTGGGGCCAACGTCCTGGCTTTC. This translates into CASKQSGVGANVLAF.

The chain couples TRBV5-3 to TRBJ1-5; D is ambiguous. TRBV5-3 counts as an open reading frame of uncertain function. The V end lost 3 bases, the J end lost 9 bases, and 10 bases lay between the germline ends. The CDR3 totals 12 residues. CDR3 nucleotides: TGTGCCAGAAGCTCCTTGGATCGGCCCCAGCATTTT. This translates into CARSSLDRPQHF.

This rearrangement joins TRBV4-3 to TRBJ2-5; TRBD1 might be the D (5 bases). The ends were cut back, 3 bases at V and 4 bases at J, with 9 bases in the middle. Looked up from germline, CDR1 is LGHNA and CDR2 is YSLEER. CDR3 length: 13 residues. In DNA, the CDR3 is TGCGCCAGCAGCCACAGGGTCCGAGAGACCCAGTACTTC. Translated: CASSHRVRETQYF.

The J gene is TRBJ2-1, the V gene TRBV6-6; D is undetermined. Germline-derived CDR1 and CDR2 are MNHNY and SVGAGI (reference sequence). V was cut by 8 bases and J by 6 bases, with 17 bases left in between. CDR3 length equals 14 residues. The CDR3 nucleotides read TGTGCCAGCCAGATCAGAAGGCCTCCCAATGAGCAGTTCTTC. This encodes CASQIRRPPNEQFF.

This clonotype turned up a few times. The chain employs TRBV5-1 and TRBJ2-6; no definite D call. The CDR3 contains 15 residues. Germline V lookup: CDR1 SGHRS, CDR2 YFSETQ. V was trimmed by 0 bases and J by 2 bases, leaving 6 bases between them. This CDR3 reads CASSLGRPGANVLTF. CDR3 coding DNA: TGCGCCAGCAGCTTGGGCCGTCCTGGGGCCAACGTCCTGACTTTC.

This clonotype was seen more than once but under ten times. V is TRBV5-1 and J is TRBJ2-1; D tentatively fits TRBD1 or TRBD2 (5 bases each). There are 13 residues in the CDR3. Germline V gene lookup returns CDR1 SGHRS and CDR2 YFSETQ. Trimming took off 4 bases at V and 8 bases at J, with 13 bases between the two ends. The CDR3 region has the DNA TGCGCCAGCAGCAGGGACCAGAACGATGAGCAGTTCTTC. Translating gives CASSRDQNDEQFF.

This clonotype occurred many times. The CDR3 spells CASSPGHPSYNEQFF. CDR3 DNA: TGTGCCAGCTCACCAGGACATCCCTCCTACAATGAGCAGTTCTTC. The chain combines TRBV18 with TRBJ2-1, with D tentatively TRBD1 (5 bases). Trimming took off 2 bases at V and 0 bases at J, with 8 bases between the two ends. CDR1 and CDR2 (germline): KGHSH, LQKENI. The CDR3 is 15 residues long. The variable domain in full, completed from reference TRBV18 and TRBJ2-1, reads NAGVMQNPRHLVRRRGQEARLRCSPMKGHSHVYWYRQLPEEGLKFMVYLQKENIIDESGMPKERFSAEFPKEGPSILRIQQVVRGDSAAYFCASSPGHPSYNEQFFGPGTRLTVL.

Here the CDR3 DNA reads TGTGCCAGCTCACCGCAAAGTGTCAGTCAAATTAAATATGGCTACACCTTC. Protein sequence: CASSPQSVSQIKYGYTF. The chain employs TRBV18 and TRBJ1-2; D not certain. CDR1 is KGHSH and CDR2 is LQKENI in the germline V gene. The CDR3 covers 17 residues. V lost 3 bases and J lost 5, with 22 bases in between.

This clonotype appeared many times. The V gene is TRBV11-2, the J gene TRBJ1-1; D ambiguous. Trimming shortened V by 7 bases and J by 0 bases, and 12 bases separated the two germline ends. Germline V gives CDR1 SGHAT, CDR2 FQNNGV. The length of the CDR3 is 14 residues. The CDR3 spells CASTFSDLNTEAFF. The CDR3 bases are TGTGCCAGCACCTTTTCCGACCTGAACACTGAAGCTTTCTTT. Variable domain in full (rest from reference TRBV11-2 and TRBJ1-1): EAGVAQSPRYKIIEKRQSVAFWCNPISGHATLYWYQQILGQGPKLLIQFQNNGVVDDSQLPKDRFSAERLKGVDSTLKIQPAKLEDSAVYLCASTFSDLNTEAFFGQGTRLTVV.